The source of this T cell receptor (beta chain) is a study of cytomegalovirus exposure and HLA in healthy donors. Study conclusions and caveats: As a later analysis showed, a missense DCLRE1C variant was linked to trimming of TCR beta V- and J-genes. The classifier reportedly diagnosed cytomegalovirus status with high sensitivity and specificity.

Worth noting for this clone: Its antigen is unknown.

13 Jbeta primers and 60 Vbeta primers were used for the PCR. The method was immunoSEQ multiplex PCR; TCRdb's version includes in-frame clones alone and lacks a portion of them. This sample has 150,000 to 200,000 clones, with around four fifths found just once. The receptor comes from a woman in her twenties or thirties in good health and CMV-seronegative. The specimen sequenced was PBMCs.

The DNA for the CDR3 is TGCAGCGTTGGTAGGGGGACCAACGAGCAGTACTTC. It yields the protein CSVGRGTNEQYF. The chain uses TRBV29-1 and TRBJ2-7; D is possibly TRBD1 (6 bases). The V end lost 4 bases, the J end lost 5 bases, and 12 bases lay between the germline ends. This CDR3 is built from 12 residues. CDR1 and CDR2 (germline): SQVTM, ANQGSEA.